Below, 5 T cell receptor beta chains from the same sample are listed, as sequenced in a study of T cell clonality in common variable immunodeficiency. Libraries were prepared by immunoSEQ multiplex PCR; TCRdb keeps only in-frame clonotypes and omits some of them. This repertoire holds about 66,000 clones, and none appear only once. Material: peripheral blood mononuclear cells. The receptor source for this set is a person between 18 and 69 years old in good health.

This clone was detected many times. The CDR3 end falls 3 residues outside the read, so it is completed with the germline J gene. The rearrangement joins TRBV7-9 to TRBJ2-1; 9 nucleotides align to TRBD1. CDR3 length: 15 amino acids. Germline CDR1 SEHNR, CDR2 FQNEAQ (reference sequence). V trimming: 2 bases; J trimming: 7 bases; junction bases outside the gene matches: 6. The CDR3 bases that were read are TGTGCCAGCAGCTTACCCGGGACAGGGAGGAATGAG. Protein: CASSLPGTGRNE. The whole CDR3 protein reads CASSLPGTGRNEQFF.

This clone occurred many times. The read halts 3 residues ahead of the CDR3 end, with the missing end drawn from the germline J gene. The chain couples TRBV7-2 to TRBJ2-2; D uncertain. Germline CDR1 is SGHTA and CDR2 is FQGNSA. The CDR3 sequence is 11 residues long. V lost 2 bases, J lost 8 bases, and 3 bases lay in between. This chain's CDR3 is CASSLLGELFF. The sequenced part of the CDR3 DNA is TGTGCCAGCAGCTTATTAGGGGAG.

This clone occurred many times. Read coverage stops 3 residues before the CDR3 terminus; the germline J gene supplies the remainder. The J gene is TRBJ1-5, the V gene TRBV19; the D gene is possibly TRBD1 (6 bases). CDR1 is LNHDA and CDR2 is SQIVND in the germline V gene (reference sequence). This CDR3 region has 16 residues. Trimming pared 3 bases from V and 5 bases from J, leaving 17 bases between. The CDR3 region is CASSIRWGQGDQPQHF. The covered CDR3 bases are TGTGCCAGTAGTATCCGCTGGGGGCAAGGGGATCAGCCC.

At least ten counts were recorded for this clone. With the read ending 3 residues before the CDR3 end, the germline J gene is used to fill in that end. The gene calls are TRBV14 and TRBJ2-1, with D unresolved. Germline V CDR1 and CDR2: SGHDN, FVKESK. CDR3 length equals 13 residues. Trimming cost V 4 bases and J 7 bases, with 11 bases left between them. Incomplete CDR3 DNA: TGTGCCAGCAGCCGGGCTTTCAAGAATGAG. Protein: CASSRAFKNE. The entire CDR3 protein is CASSRAFKNEQFF.

This clone came up many times. With the read ending 3 residues before the CDR3 end, the germline J gene is used to fill in that end. This sequence joins TRBV19 and TRBJ1-5, with 12 positions matching TRBD1. CDR1 and CDR2 from the germline V gene are LNHDA and SQIVND (reference sequence). The V segment lost 4 bases and the J segment 6 bases; nucleotides outside the gene matches: 7. This CDR3 is 16 amino acids long. The CDR3 loop is CASSTMGQGARQPQHF. The CDR3 DNA, read in part, is TGTGCCAGTAGTACGATGGGACAGGGGGCGCGTCAGCCC.